These 27 T cell receptor beta chains share one sample of origin, sequenced in a study of blood T cell repertoires in COVID-19. Data came from immunoSEQ multiplex PCR; TCRdb stores just in-frame clones and leaves some out. The sample has fewer than 350,000 clones; about 86% are singletons. Sequencing was done on a sample of peripheral blood. All receptors come from a woman aged 60-75 years with active or convalescent COVID-19.

This clone was seen a single time. V gene TRBV6-1 combines with J gene TRBJ1-4; D possibly corresponds to TRBD1 (5 bases). CDR1 and CDR2 (germline): MNHNS, SASEGT. The CDR3 length is 15 residues. V was clipped by 2 bases and J by 8 bases, with 15 bases between them. The CDR3 loop reads CASSEWAGRREKLFF. The CDR3 region has the DNA TGTGCCAGCAGTGAATGGGCAGGGCGGCGAGAAAAACTGTTTTTT.

The genes are TRBV27 and TRBJ2-5; the D is unclear. The ends were cut back, 5 bases at V and 0 bases at J, with 10 bases in the middle. In germline, CDR1 is MNHEY, CDR2 SMNVEV (reference sequence). The CDR3 length is 14 residues. CDR3 nucleotide sequence: TGTGCCAGCAGTCCCCTATCCCACCAAGAGACCCAGTACTTC. It encodes CASSPLSHQETQYF.

This clone was counted a few times. V usage is TRBV20-1 and J usage is TRBJ1-1; 10 bases match TRBD1. Germline values: CDR1 DFQATT, CDR2 SNEGSKA (reference sequence). This CDR3 region has 13 residues. The V gene end was trimmed by 3 bases and the J gene end by 5 bases; junction bases not matched to a gene: 3. The CDR3 DNA reads TGCAGTGCTAGTGGGACAGGGGAAACTGAAGCTTTCTTT. This sequence encodes CSASGTGETEAFF.

CDR3 residues: CASSQDEGRSSYNEQFF. The CDR3 DNA follows: TGCGCCAGCAGCCAAGATGAGGGTAGAAGCTCCTACAATGAGCAGTTCTTC. J is TRBJ2-1 and V is TRBV4-3; TRBD2 is a possible D gene (5 bases). Germline loops: CDR1 LGHNA, CDR2 YSLEER. The CDR3 is 17 residues long. Trimming removed 0 bases from V and 0 bases from J, with 12 bases in between.

This clone was seen only once. The rearrangement joins TRBV5-4 to TRBJ2-5, with TRBD1 as a possible D gene (6 bases). The CDR3 covers 15 residues. Germline CDR1 reads SGHNT; CDR2 reads YYREEE (reference sequence). V shed 0 bases and J shed 2 bases, with 11 bases lying between them. The CDR3: CASSLDRASQETQYF. The CDR3 region has the DNA TGTGCCAGCAGCTTGGACAGGGCGAGTCAAGAGACCCAGTACTTC.

The CDR3 DNA follows: TGTGCCAGCAGCGTAGGACAGGGGCTCAACGAGCAGTACTTC. Protein: CASSVGQGLNEQYF. The chain recombines TRBV9 with TRBJ2-7, with 8 bases lining up with TRBD1. In germline, CDR1 is SGDLS, CDR2 YYNGEE. The CDR3 is 14 residues long. V shed 0 bases and J 5 bases; nucleotides not matched to a gene: 4.

The rearrangement joins TRBV7-9 to TRBJ1-2, with 7 nucleotides matching TRBD1. V dropped 5 bases and J dropped 6; count of bases not matched to a gene: 6. This CDR3 has 13 amino acids. Per the germline V gene, CDR1 is SEHNR and CDR2 is FQNEAQ (reference sequence). CDR3 coding DNA: TGTGCCAGCAGCCCCACGACAGGGAATGGCTACACCTTC. This gives the protein CASSPTTGNGYTF.

In the case of this clone: At one end the junction does not follow the germline gene, possibly because of a read error. The chain recombines TRBV6-5 with TRBJ1-6; 7 bases map to TRBD1. Germline-derived CDR1 and CDR2 are MNHEY and SVGAGI. The CDR3 has 14 amino acids. The CDR3 spells CASRLGTEDSLLHF. The DNA of the CDR3 is TGTGCCAGCAGGTTGGGGACAGAAGATTCACTCCTCCACTTT.

This chain connects TRBV20-1 to TRBJ2-7, with no clear D. The V end was cut by 6 bases, the J end by 4 bases, with 10 bases between. Germline V gives CDR1 DFQATT, CDR2 SNEGSKA (reference sequence). The CDR3 is 11 residues long. This chain's CDR3 is CSAPTGYEQYF. The CDR3 DNA follows: TGCAGTGCGCCGACTGGGTACGAGCAGTACTTC.

This clone was seen more than once but under ten times. Compared with germline, one end of the junction differs, possibly owing to a read error. CDR3 in amino acids: CASSHGAGGPYF. In DNA, the CDR3 is TGTGCCAGCAGCCACGGGGCGGGGGGGCCTTATTTT. This rearrangement joins TRBV7-2 to TRBJ1-5; possible D gene TRBD1, 6 bases. The CDR3 is 12 residues long. The germline V gene encodes CDR1 SGHTA and CDR2 FQGNSA.

This CDR3 reads CASSYSRAHNEQFF. The CDR3 coding sequence is TGTGCCAGCAGTTACTCGCGAGCTCACAATGAGCAGTTCTTC. V and J are TRBV6-5 and TRBJ2-1; D call uncertain. The CDR3 sequence is 14 residues long. V gave up 0 bases and J gave up 5 bases, with 8 bases separating them. Germline V gives CDR1 MNHEY, CDR2 SVGAGI.

The V gene is TRBV27, the J gene TRBJ2-7; 7 bases agree with TRBD2. Germline CDR1 MNHEY, CDR2 SMNVEV (reference sequence). V lost 5 bases and J lost 1; bases outside the gene matches: 17. This CDR3 contains 18 residues. CDR3 in amino acids: CASSPLAAAVTGSYEQYF. The CDR3 nucleotides are TGTGCCAGCAGTCCGCTAGCGGCCGCTGTCACGGGTTCCTACGAGCAGTACTTC.

The J gene is TRBJ1-2, the V gene TRBV7-8; D remains ambiguous. This CDR3 region has 15 residues. In germline, CDR1 is SGHVS, CDR2 FQNEAQ. The ends were cut back, 2 bases at V and 1 base at J, with 11 bases in the middle. Here the CDR3 DNA reads TGTGCCAGCAGCTTAATCGTGGGCGTTAACTATGGCTACACCTTC. Its protein is CASSLIVGVNYGYTF. The full variable domain, in which reference TRBV7-8 and TRBJ1-2 provide the parts outside the CDR3, is GAGVSQSPRYKVAKRGQDVALRCDPISGHVSLFWYQQALGQGPEFLTYFQNEAQLDKSGLPSDRFFAERPEGSVSTLKIQRTQQEDSAVYLCASSLIVGVNYGYTFGSGTRLTVV.

The J gene is TRBJ1-1, the V gene TRBV6-2 or TRBV6-3; 11 nucleotides line up with TRBD1. Trimming cost V 1 base and J 6 bases; bases outside gene matches: 10. The CDR3 totals 17 residues. The germline CDR1 and CDR2 sequences are MNHEY and SVGEGT. As DNA, the CDR3 is TGTGCCAGCAGTTACTGGGGGACAGGGGGTTCTACCCCTGAAGCTTTCTTT. Protein sequence: CASSYWGTGGSTPEAFF.

V usage is TRBV5-1 and J usage is TRBJ2-2; no definite D call. With 4 bases removed from V and 4 bases from J, the gap between germline ends came to 14 bases. CDR1 is SGHRS and CDR2 is YFSETQ in the germline V gene. The CDR3 consists of 15 residues. The CDR3 DNA reads TGCGCCAGCAGCCCGGTGGTCCCCTTCACCGGGGAGCTGTTTTTT. This sequence encodes CASSPVVPFTGELFF.

The rearrangement joins TRBV7-9 to TRBJ1-2; 7 bases line up with TRBD1. Germline CDR1 reads SEHNR; CDR2 reads FQNEAQ (reference sequence). Losses at the gene ends were 5 bases for V and 6 bases for J; bases not matched to a gene: 9. The CDR3 contains 14 residues. CDR3 bases: TGTGCCAGCAGCCCAGGACAGGTATCCAATGGCTACACCTTC. Its translation: CASSPGQVSNGYTF.

The rearrangement uses TRBV27 and TRBJ1-6, with a tentative D call TRBD1 (6 bases). Between the trimmed V and J ends, which lost 6 bases and 6 bases, there was a span of 9 bases. The CDR3 consists of 13 residues. Per germline, CDR1 MNHEY and CDR2 SMNVEV (reference sequence). For the CDR3, the DNA is TGTGCCAGCAGCACACAGGGTAATTCACCCCTCCACTTT. This codes for CASSTQGNSPLHF.

The CDR3 sequence is CASSLAAGTPNTDTQYF. CDR3 coding DNA: TGTGCCAGCAGCTTAGCCGCCGGGACTCCGAACACAGATACGCAGTATTTT. This chain joins TRBV7-2 and TRBJ2-3, with TRBD2 as a possible D gene (6 bases). Germline loops: CDR1 SGHTA, CDR2 FQGNSA. The length of the CDR3 is 17 residues. V lost 0 bases and J lost 2, with 15 bases in between.

This chain joins TRBV25-1 and TRBJ1-1; a weak D match, TRBD1 (6 bases). The V gene lost 6 bases and the J gene lost 6 bases, with 14 bases spanning the gap. CDR3 length: 13 amino acids. Germline CDR1 reads MGHDK; CDR2 reads SYGVNS. The CDR3 bases are TGTGCCAGCAGGGATCAGGGGAGCTCTGAAGCTTTCTTT. Translation: CASRDQGSSEAFF.

This chain uses TRBV4-3 with TRBJ1-1; D not resolved. The CDR3 extends over 16 amino acids. CDR1 and CDR2 from the germline V gene are LGHNA and YSLEER. With 4 bases removed from V and 2 bases from J, the gap between germline ends came to 17 bases. CDR3 region: CASSPTTGSLNTEAFF. The DNA for the CDR3 is TGCGCCAGCAGCCCCACGACGGGGAGTTTAAACACTGAAGCTTTCTTT.

CDR3 region: CASSSAGTPKGGELFF. The CDR3 DNA sequence: TGTGCCAGCAGTTCCGCCGGGACACCTAAGGGCGGGGAGCTGTTTTTT. This sequence joins TRBV28 and TRBJ2-2; possible D gene TRBD1, 6 bases. V lost 4 bases, J lost 7 bases, and 19 bases lay in between. Germline V gene sequence: CDR1 MDHEN, CDR2 SYDVKM. The CDR3 runs 16 residues. Full variable domain (outside the CDR3, taken from reference TRBV28 and TRBJ2-2): DVKVTQSSRYLVKRTGEKVFLECVQDMDHENMFWYRQDPGLGLRLIYFSYDVKMKEKGDIPEGYSVSREKKERFSLILESASTNQTSMYLCASSSAGTPKGGELFFGEGSRLTVL.

This clone appeared once. The rearrangement uses TRBV9 and TRBJ1-2, with a possible D match to TRBD1 (5 bases). The CDR3 runs 12 residues. The V and J ends lost 7 bases and 4 bases respectively, with 11 bases between them. The germline V gene has CDR1 SGDLS and CDR2 YYNGEE. The chain's CDR3 is CASHGGGYGYTF. The CDR3 DNA follows: TGTGCCAGCCACGGGGGGGGCTATGGCTACACCTTC.

J is TRBJ2-1 and V is TRBV27, with a possible D match to TRBD2 (6 bases). Germline V lookup: CDR1 MNHEY, CDR2 SMNVEV (reference sequence). The germline V and J ends were trimmed by 6 bases and 0 bases, with 12 bases remaining between them. The CDR3 consists of 15 residues. CDR3 residues: CASSTSRSSYNEQFF. CDR3 in DNA: TGTGCCAGCAGCACTAGCAGGAGCTCCTACAATGAGCAGTTCTTC.

The chain recombines TRBV7-6 with TRBJ2-2; 7 positions match TRBD1. Germline trimming cut 3 bases from V and 5 bases from J; bases unmatched to any gene: 6. The CDR3 is 15 amino acids. Germline V gene sequence: CDR1 SGHVS, CDR2 FNYEAQ. The chain's CDR3 is CASSLTGIGTGELFF. The CDR3 DNA follows: TGTGCCAGCAGCTTGACAGGGATTGGGACCGGGGAGCTGTTTTTT.

This sequence joins TRBV2 and TRBJ2-2; D is uncertain. The CDR3 consists of 14 residues. CDR1 is SNHLY, CDR2 FYNNEI, per germline. V was trimmed by 2 bases and J by 1 base, leaving 5 bases between them. CDR3 nucleotide sequence: TGTGCCAGCAGTGAAAACGGGAACACCGGGGAGCTGTTTTTT. Amino acids: CASSENGNTGELFF.

The CDR3 DNA is TGTGCCAGCAGCGGAATTACCCGGGACAGGGCCTACAATGAGCAGTTCTTC. As protein: CASSGITRDRAYNEQFF. This chain links TRBV7-2 with TRBJ2-1; 9 bases agree with TRBD1. V gave up 5 bases and J gave up 2 bases; unmatched junction bases: 10. Germline V lookup: CDR1 SGHTA, CDR2 FQGNSA. The CDR3 has 17 residues.

The chain links TRBV7-9 to TRBJ2-1; 10 positions agree with TRBD2. Trimming cost V 3 bases and J 9 bases; bases outside gene matches: 8. CDR3 length: 15 amino acids. Germline V gene lookup returns CDR1 SEHNR and CDR2 FQNEAQ (reference sequence). The CDR3 reads CASSFASGGVGEQFF. The CDR3, as DNA: TGTGCCAGCAGCTTCGCTAGCGGGGGTGTGGGTGAGCAGTTCTTC. Combining the CDR3 with reference TRBV7-9 and TRBJ2-1 gives the whole variable domain DTGVSQNPRHKITKRGQNVTFRCDPISEHNRLYWYRQTLGQGPEFLTYFQNEAQLEKSRLLSDRFSAERPKGSFSTLEIQRTEQGDSAMYLCASSFASGGVGEQFFGPGTRLTVL.